The 6 T cell receptor beta chains listed next were all sequenced from one sample in a study of Graves' ophthalmopathy and Graves' hyperthyroidism. Amplification of the TCR beta CDR3 regions used RNA transcripts (as template). HTBI primers primed a first-round RT-PCR, and a second-round multiplex PCR followed. TCRdb recomputed calls from the multiplex PCR reads with MiXCR, one row per CDR3 protein. The table has nearly 400,000 distinct CDR3 sequences, around 16% seen once; the top ten hold around 1.4%. Sequenced sample: peripheral blood. The receptors originated from a woman under 30 with Graves' ophthalmopathy.

The table lists this clonotype with many counts. The rearrangement uses TRBV12-3 or TRBV12-4 and TRBJ1-5, with D unresolved. The CDR3 length is 13 residues. Trimming pared 4 bases from V and 7 bases from J, leaving 11 bases between. The CDR3, as DNA: TGTGCCAGCAGTTCCCTTATGAGGCAGCCCCAGCATTTT. Translated: CASSSLMRQPQHF.

The sample holds many counts of this clonotype. The chain couples TRBV20-1 to TRBJ1-1; possible D gene TRBD1, 6 bases. In germline, CDR1 is DFQATT, CDR2 SNEGSKA (reference sequence). V was trimmed by 0 bases and J by 0 bases, leaving 11 bases between them. CDR3 length equals 15 residues. The CDR3 region has the DNA TGCAGTGCTAGAGAGGCAGGGGCGATGAACACTGAAGCTTTCTTT. This sequence encodes CSAREAGAMNTEAFF.

Many counts were recorded for this clonotype. The V gene is TRBV5-1, the J gene TRBJ1-6; 9 positions agree with TRBD1. Losses at the gene ends were 0 bases for V and 8 bases for J; bases not matched to a gene: 3. The CDR3 runs 15 residues. In germline, CDR1 is SGHRS, CDR2 YFSETQ. The CDR3, as DNA: TGCGCCAGCAGCTTGGGGACAGGGGCTTATTCACCCCTCCACTTT. Its protein product is CASSLGTGAYSPLHF.

This clonotype was picked up a small number of times. This sequence joins TRBV6-2 or TRBV6-3 and TRBJ1-1; a weak D match, TRBD1 (6 bases). The ends were cut back, 7 bases at V and 0 bases at J, with 12 bases in the middle. The CDR3 length is 14 residues. The V gene's germline CDR1 is MNHEY and CDR2 SVGEGT. The CDR3 sequence: CASKPDRVNTEAFF. The CDR3 DNA follows: TGTGCCAGCAAACCGGACAGAGTGAACACTGAAGCTTTCTTT.

In this sample, this clonotype turned up many times. V and J are TRBV9 and TRBJ2-7, with 8 bases matching TRBD1. Germline V gives CDR1 SGDLS, CDR2 YYNGEE. The CDR3 runs to 14 residues. V shed 0 bases and J 6 bases; nucleotides not matched to a gene: 5. The CDR3 nucleotides read TGTGCCAGCAGCGTAGGGACAGGGTTTGGCGAGCAGTACTTC. This codes for CASSVGTGFGEQYF.

V and J are TRBV12-3 or TRBV12-4 and TRBJ1-2, with 9 bases that match TRBD1. With 6 bases clipped from V and 4 bases from J, the junction kept 6 bases outside the gene matches. The CDR3 spans 14 residues. The CDR3 region is CASSLQGAGYGYTF. DNA of the CDR3: TGTGCCAGCAGCCTACAGGGGGCTGGCTATGGCTACACCTTC.